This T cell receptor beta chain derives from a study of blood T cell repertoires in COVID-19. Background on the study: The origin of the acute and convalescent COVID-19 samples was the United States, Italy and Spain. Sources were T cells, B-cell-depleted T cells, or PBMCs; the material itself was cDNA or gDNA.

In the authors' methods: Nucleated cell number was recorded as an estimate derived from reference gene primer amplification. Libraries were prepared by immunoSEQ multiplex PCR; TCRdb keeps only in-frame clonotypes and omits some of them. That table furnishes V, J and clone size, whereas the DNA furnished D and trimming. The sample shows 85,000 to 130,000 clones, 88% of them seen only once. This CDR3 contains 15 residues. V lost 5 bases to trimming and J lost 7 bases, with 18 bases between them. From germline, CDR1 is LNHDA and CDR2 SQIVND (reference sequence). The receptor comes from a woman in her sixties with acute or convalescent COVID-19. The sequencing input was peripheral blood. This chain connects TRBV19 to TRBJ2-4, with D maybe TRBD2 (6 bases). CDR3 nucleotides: TGTGCCAGTAGTGCTACCGGAGGGCCGGCGAACATTCAGTACTTC. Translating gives CASSATGGPANIQYF.